Below, 18 T cell receptor beta chains from the same sample are listed, as sequenced in a study of T cells in Graves' hyperthyroidism and ophthalmopathy. TCR beta CDR3 region amplification was performed from RNA transcripts. The HTBI primer set served for first-round RT-PCR of the TCR CDR3. TCRdb re-analysed the multiplex PCR reads in MiXCR, keeping a single row per CDR3 protein. The table lists fewer than 250,000 distinct CDR3 sequences, over 20% of them singletons, with roughly 32% in the top ten. The specimen was blood. The receptors derive from a woman aged 40 to 55 with Graves' ophthalmopathy.

This clonotype was observed at least ten times. The genes are TRBV5-6 and TRBJ2-7; TRBD2 matches at 14 bases. CDR3 length equals 14 residues. V lost 5 bases and J lost 6; bases outside the gene matches: 4. In germline, CDR1 is SGHDT, CDR2 YYEEEE. The CDR3 loop is CASRGLAGGSEQYF. In nucleotides, the CDR3 is TGTGCCAGCAGAGGACTAGCGGGAGGATCCGAGCAGTACTTC.

This clonotype occurred many times. The V gene is TRBV6-5, the J gene TRBJ2-7; 14 positions match TRBD2. V lost 7 bases to trimming and J lost 4 bases; unmatched junction nucleotides: 3. This CDR3 is built from 14 residues. CDR1 is MNHEY, CDR2 SVGAGI, per germline. The CDR3 DNA sequence: TGTGCCAGCATCAGACTAGCGGGAGGGTACGAGCAGTACTTC. This encodes CASIRLAGGYEQYF.

This clonotype came up many times. This sequence joins TRBV7-3 and TRBJ2-7, with D maybe TRBD2 (5 bases). The CDR3 has 12 residues. V was cut by 7 bases and J by 3 bases, with 10 bases left in between. Per germline, CDR1 SGHTA and CDR2 FQGTGA. CDR3 bases: TGTGCCAGCACCCTTGCGGGCTACGAGCAGTACTTC. Its protein product is CASTLAGYEQYF.

There are many counts of this clonotype. V usage is TRBV27 and J usage is TRBJ2-7; 7 nucleotides agree with TRBD2. Trimming at V came to 6 bases and at J to 5 bases, leaving 7 bases not matched to a gene. Germline V gives CDR1 MNHEY, CDR2 SMNVEV (reference sequence). The CDR3 covers 13 residues. CDR3 sequence reads: CASRPAGIDEQYF. The CDR3 DNA reads TGTGCCAGCAGACCAGCGGGGATCGACGAGCAGTACTTC.

This clonotype was seen ten or more times. The V gene is TRBV9, the J gene TRBJ1-1, with D unclear. The CDR3 covers 14 residues. The germline V and J ends were trimmed by 0 bases and 3 bases, with 9 bases remaining between them. Germline V gene data show CDR1 as SGDLS and CDR2 as YYNGEE. In DNA, the CDR3 is TGTGCCAGCAGCGTAGTCACGGAGGACACTGAAGCTTTCTTT. Residues: CASSVVTEDTEAFF.

This clonotype was observed many times. CDR3 coding DNA: TGTGCCAGCAGCGTGGGGACTAGCGGGAGTATCTACGAGCAGTACTTC. It encodes CASSVGTSGSIYEQYF. The chain uses TRBV9 and TRBJ2-7, with 14 bases fitting TRBD2. CDR3 length equals 16 residues. V was pared by 2 bases and J by 3 bases, with 4 bases of the junction left unmatched. Germline V gene lookup returns CDR1 SGDLS and CDR2 YYNGEE.

The table lists this clonotype with a few counts. The chain joins TRBV15 to TRBJ1-1, with TRBD1 as a possible D gene (5 bases). Germline V gene lookup returns CDR1 LNHNV and CDR2 YYDKDF (reference sequence). The CDR3 has 16 residues. V was cut by 0 bases and J by 0 bases, with 11 bases left in between. The CDR3 sequence: CATSRDWQGLNTEAFF. The CDR3, as DNA: TGTGCCACCAGCAGAGATTGGCAGGGCCTGAACACTGAAGCTTTCTTT.

This clonotype was recorded many times. The V and J genes are TRBV28 and TRBJ2-7, with TRBD1 as a possible D gene (6 bases). The V gene's germline CDR1 is MDHEN and CDR2 SYDVKM. V shed 6 bases and J shed 2 bases, with 11 bases lying between them. The CDR3 contains 13 residues. As DNA, the CDR3 is TGTGCCAGCAGGGGGGACATCCCCTACGAGCAGTACTTC. Its protein product is CASRGDIPYEQYF.

The sample holds many counts of this clonotype. V and J are TRBV18 and TRBJ2-5, with TRBD1 matching 9 bases. The J segment lost 7 bases and the V segment lost 5 bases, leaving 11 bases of the junction unmatched. The CDR3 covers 15 residues. CDR1 is KGHSH, CDR2 LQKENI, per germline. Here the CDR3 DNA reads TGTGCCAGCTCATACCGGGACAGGGTGCGGGGGACCCAGTACTTC. This codes for CASSYRDRVRGTQYF.

In this sample, this clonotype turned up once. The chain couples TRBV7-2 to TRBJ2-7, with a possible D match to TRBD2 (6 bases). This CDR3 has 14 amino acids. Looked up from germline, CDR1 is SGHTA and CDR2 is FQGNSA. Trimming cost V 0 bases and J 6 bases, with 12 bases left between them. The CDR3 region has the DNA TGTGCCAGCAGCTTAGCACTCTGGCGGGGCGAGCAGTACTTC. Amino acids: CASSLALWRGEQYF.

The chain links TRBV12-3 or TRBV12-4 to TRBJ1-2; a weak D match, TRBD1 (5 bases). Deletions cut 2 bases from V and 5 bases from J, with 15 bases between. This CDR3 has 15 amino acids. CDR3 in amino acids: CASSLSRDWEYGYTF. CDR3 DNA sequence: TGTGCCAGCAGTTTATCCCGGGACTGGGAGTATGGCTACACCTTC.

This chain joins TRBV12-3 or TRBV12-4 and TRBJ1-5; D not certain. Between the trimmed V and J ends, which lost 2 bases and 2 bases, there was a span of 7 bases. There are 14 residues in the CDR3. CDR3 nucleotides: TGTGCCAGCAGTTTATTTGTAGGCAATCAGCCCCAGCATTTT. Translating gives CASSLFVGNQPQHF.

The rearrangement uses TRBV20-1 and TRBJ1-3; no reliable D call. The V end lost 6 bases, the J end lost 2 bases, and 5 bases lay between the germline ends. From germline, CDR1 is DFQATT and CDR2 SNEGSKA (reference sequence). The CDR3 loop spans 11 amino acids. The DNA of the CDR3 is TGCAGTGCGCCAGCTGGAAACACCATATATTTT. Protein: CSAPAGNTIYF.

The chain links TRBV28 to TRBJ2-5; D is undetermined. The CDR3 sequence is 16 residues long. The V gene lost 6 bases and the J gene lost 2 bases, with 19 bases spanning the gap. Per the germline V gene, CDR1 is MDHEN and CDR2 is SYDVKM. DNA of the CDR3: TGTGCCAGCAGCCCGCCCGGGTCTAGTCTTCAAGAGACCCAGTACTTC. It translates to CASSPPGSSLQETQYF.

Regarding this clonotype: A read error may account for a junction end that differs from germline. The rearrangement uses TRBV6-2 or TRBV6-3 and TRBJ2-7; D is uncertain. Germline V gene sequence: CDR1 MNHEY, CDR2 SVGEGT. This CDR3 spans 13 amino acids. CDR3 in DNA: TGTGCCAGCAGCCCGGATTTTACCTACGAGCAGTCCTTC. It specifies CASSPDFTYEQSF.

In its sample, this clonotype was seen many times. V gene TRBV5-1 combines with J gene TRBJ2-7, with 7 bases that match TRBD1. Trimming at V came to 3 bases and at J to 0 bases, leaving 15 bases not matched to a gene. Looked up from germline, CDR1 is SGHRS and CDR2 is YFSETQ. The length of the CDR3 is 18 residues. CDR3 region: CASSSDPLRGRFSYEQYF. The DNA of the CDR3 is TGCGCCAGCAGCTCGGATCCCTTAAGGGGGCGGTTCTCCTACGAGCAGTACTTC.

This clonotype turned up a few times. The chain links TRBV10-3 to TRBJ2-5, with D unclear. V dropped 4 bases and J dropped 6 bases, with 12 bases sitting between them. The germline V gene encodes CDR1 ENHRY and CDR2 SYGVKD. The CDR3 has 13 residues. CDR3 residues: CAISADGRQTQYF. The CDR3, as DNA: TGTGCCATCAGTGCGGACGGCCGACAGACCCAGTACTTC.

The CDR3 region is CATSQGGELFF. The CDR3 nucleotides are TGTGCCACCAGCCAAGGCGGGGAGCTGTTTTTT. The chain couples TRBV15 to TRBJ2-2; D not certain. Trimming shortened V by 5 bases and J by 7 bases, and 5 bases separated the two germline ends. Per the germline V gene, CDR1 is LNHNV and CDR2 is YYDKDF (reference sequence). This CDR3 region has 11 residues.